This TCR beta chain was identified during a study of OX40 agonist ivuxolimab in advanced cancers. In the study overall: The eligibility criteria allowed prior anti-PD-1, anti-PD-L1 or anti-CTLA-4 therapy, and around 40% had some.

Data came from immunoSEQ multiplex PCR; TCRdb stores just in-frame clones and leaves some out. The profile covers tens of thousands of clones, with around nine tenths appearing a single time and around 12% taken by the ten largest. CDR1 and CDR2 from the germline V gene are MNHNY and SVGAGI (reference sequence). With 6 bases removed from V and 5 bases from J, the gap between germline ends came to 14 bases. The CDR3 runs 13 residues. This clonotype was sampled from an adult with an advanced solid tumor such as melanoma, head and neck, liver or kidney cancer. Here the sequenced sample was CD4+ or CD8+ T cells sorted from blood, taken in a trial of the OX40 agonist ivuxolimab. The V gene is TRBV6-6, the J gene TRBJ2-7, with no clear D. Here the CDR3 reads CASRSILVHEQYF. Here the CDR3 DNA reads TGTGCCAGCAGGTCCATTTTAGTACACGAGCAGTACTTC.